This TCR beta chain was observed in a study of shared clonotypes between healthy human individuals. Findings and caveats of the study: Sequencing depth was predicted to influence how clonotypes are shared among donors. Naive subsets generally exceeded memory subsets in estimated richness.

A single count supports this clone. The antigen is unknown. Germline lookup yields CDR1 SEHNR and CDR2 FQNEAQ (reference sequence). Trimming stripped 5 bases from V and 4 bases from J, with 21 bases between. The CDR3 length is 16 residues. Some clones are missing from TCRdb's copy, which holds only in-frame ones; the method was immunoSEQ multiplex PCR. The sample consists of approximately 1.9 million clones, 80% to 95% of them appearing once. The naive CD8 subset, CD45RO-negative cells positively selected for CCR7, excluded terminally differentiated effector memory CD45RA+ cells. Donation came from healthy HIV-negative adults that had no recent acute infections or vaccinations. Only Caucasian adults living in Nashville, Tennessee served as donors.

This receptor was identified in a man between 18 and 35 years old in good health. Some clones in this sample may be carry-over from other donors' samples. The sample taken for sequencing was naive CD8+ T cells from PBMCs. This sequence joins TRBV7-9 and TRBJ2-7; possibly TRBD2 for D (7 bases). In DNA, the CDR3 is TGTGCCAGCAGCCCACGCGGGGGTGACAGGTGGTACGAGCAGTACTTC. This codes for CASSPRGGDRWYEQYF.